The present entry profiles one TCR beta chain with its context. Its antigen is still unknown. Sequenced by immunoSEQ multiplex PCR; TCRdb stores in-frame clones only, minus some. Here the sample spans around 180,000 clones, around 92% being singletons. This CDR3 spans 17 amino acids. Trimming at V came to 1 base and at J to 7 bases, leaving 13 bases not matched to a gene. Germline V gene data show CDR1 as LGHDT and CDR2 as YNNKEL (reference sequence). These data come from a study of T cell responses to AZD1222 COVID-19 vaccine. Findings of the study overall: Repertoires were obtained only post-peak T cell response.

The rearrangement links TRBV3-1 (or the pseudogene TRBV3-2) to TRBJ1-5; 7 positions match TRBD1. Sequenced here: peripheral blood, sampled on day 0 of AZD1222 vaccination. The TCR sequence derives from an adult in good health. The CDR3 loop is CASSQGGGRGFGQPQHF. CDR3 coding DNA: TGTGCCAGCAGCCAAGGAGGGGGCAGGGGTTTCGGCCAGCCCCAGCATTTT.